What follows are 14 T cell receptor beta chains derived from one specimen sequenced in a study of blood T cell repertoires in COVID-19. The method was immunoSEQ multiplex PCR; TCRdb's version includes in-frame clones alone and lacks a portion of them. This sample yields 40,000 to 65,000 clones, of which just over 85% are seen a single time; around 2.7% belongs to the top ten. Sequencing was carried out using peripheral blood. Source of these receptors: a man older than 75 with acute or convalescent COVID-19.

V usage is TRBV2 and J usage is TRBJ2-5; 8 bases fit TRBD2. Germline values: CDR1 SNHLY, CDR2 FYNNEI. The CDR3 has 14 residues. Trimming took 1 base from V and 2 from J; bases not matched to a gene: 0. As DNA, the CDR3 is TGTGCCAGCAGTGAAGGACTAGCGCAAGAGACCCAGTACTTC. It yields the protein CASSEGLAQETQYF.

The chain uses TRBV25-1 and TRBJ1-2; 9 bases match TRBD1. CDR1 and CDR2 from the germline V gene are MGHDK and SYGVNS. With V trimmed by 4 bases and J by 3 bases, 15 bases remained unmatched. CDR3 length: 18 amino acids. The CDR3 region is CASSAGPGQGGEYYGYTF. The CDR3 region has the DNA TGTGCCAGCAGTGCCGGCCCGGGACAGGGAGGGGAATACTATGGCTACACCTTC.

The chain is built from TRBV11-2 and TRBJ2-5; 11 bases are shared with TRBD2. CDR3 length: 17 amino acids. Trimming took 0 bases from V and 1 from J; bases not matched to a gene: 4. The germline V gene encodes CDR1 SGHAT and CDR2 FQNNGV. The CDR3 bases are TGTGCCAGCAGCTTAGACGCACTAGCGGGGGCCCAAGAGACCCAGTACTTC. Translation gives CASSLDALAGAQETQYF.

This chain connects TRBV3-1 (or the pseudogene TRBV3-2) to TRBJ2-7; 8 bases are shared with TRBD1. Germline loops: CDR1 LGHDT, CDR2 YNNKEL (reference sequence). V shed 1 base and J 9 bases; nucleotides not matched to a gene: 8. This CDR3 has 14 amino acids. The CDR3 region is CASSQGAGQGSQYF. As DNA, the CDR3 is TGTGCCAGCAGCCAAGGGGCAGGACAGGGTTCGCAGTACTTC.

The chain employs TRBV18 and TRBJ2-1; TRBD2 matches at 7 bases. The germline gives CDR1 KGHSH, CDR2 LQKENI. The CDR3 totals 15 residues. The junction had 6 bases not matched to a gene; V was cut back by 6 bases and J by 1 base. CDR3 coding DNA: TGTGCCAGCTCTTCAAGGGAGGGGTCCTACAATGAGCAGTTCTTC. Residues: CASSSREGSYNEQFF.

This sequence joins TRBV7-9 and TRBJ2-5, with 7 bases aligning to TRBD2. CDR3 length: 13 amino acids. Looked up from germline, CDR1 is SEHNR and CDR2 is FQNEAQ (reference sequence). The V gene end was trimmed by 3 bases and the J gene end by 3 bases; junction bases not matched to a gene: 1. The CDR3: CASSFGGEETQYF. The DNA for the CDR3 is TGTGCCAGCAGCTTTGGGGGGGAAGAGACCCAGTACTTC.

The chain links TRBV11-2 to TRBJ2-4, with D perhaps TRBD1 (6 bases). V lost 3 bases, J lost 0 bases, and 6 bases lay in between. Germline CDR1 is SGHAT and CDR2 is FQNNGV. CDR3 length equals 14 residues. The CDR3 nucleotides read TGTGCCAGCAGCTTCAGGGGAGCCAAAAACATTCAGTACTTC. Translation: CASSFRGAKNIQYF.

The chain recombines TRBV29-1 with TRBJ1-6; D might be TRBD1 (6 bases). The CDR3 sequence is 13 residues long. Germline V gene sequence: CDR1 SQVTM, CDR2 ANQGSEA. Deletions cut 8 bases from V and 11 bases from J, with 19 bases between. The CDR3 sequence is CSPEGGLKAPLHF. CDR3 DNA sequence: TGCAGCCCCGAAGGGGGATTGAAGGCACCCCTCCACTTT.

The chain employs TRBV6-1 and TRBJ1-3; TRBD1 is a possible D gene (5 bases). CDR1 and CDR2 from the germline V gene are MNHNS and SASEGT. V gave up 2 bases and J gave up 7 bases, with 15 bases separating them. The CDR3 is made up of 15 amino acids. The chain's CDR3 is CASSEWWQGRNTIYF. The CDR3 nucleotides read TGTGCCAGCAGTGAATGGTGGCAGGGAAGGAACACCATATATTTT.

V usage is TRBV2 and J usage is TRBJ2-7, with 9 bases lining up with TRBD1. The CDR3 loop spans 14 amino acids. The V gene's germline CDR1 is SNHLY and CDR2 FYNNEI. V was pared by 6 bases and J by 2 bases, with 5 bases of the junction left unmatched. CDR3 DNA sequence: TGTGCCAGCAGATCCGGGACAGGGACCTACGAGCAGTACTTC. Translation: CASRSGTGTYEQYF.

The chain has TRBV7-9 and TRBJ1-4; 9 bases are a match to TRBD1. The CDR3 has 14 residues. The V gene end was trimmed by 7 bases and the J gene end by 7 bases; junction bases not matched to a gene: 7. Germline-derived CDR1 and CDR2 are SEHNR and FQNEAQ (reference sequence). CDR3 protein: CASIRTGASEKLFF. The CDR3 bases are TGTGCCAGCATCCGGACAGGGGCGTCTGAAAAACTGTTTTTT.

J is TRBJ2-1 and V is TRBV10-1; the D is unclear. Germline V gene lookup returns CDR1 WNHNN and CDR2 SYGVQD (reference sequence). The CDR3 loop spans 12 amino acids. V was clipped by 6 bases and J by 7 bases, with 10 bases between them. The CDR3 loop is CASSLIGNEQFF. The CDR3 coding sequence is TGCGCCAGCAGCCTAATCGGGAATGAGCAGTTCTTC.

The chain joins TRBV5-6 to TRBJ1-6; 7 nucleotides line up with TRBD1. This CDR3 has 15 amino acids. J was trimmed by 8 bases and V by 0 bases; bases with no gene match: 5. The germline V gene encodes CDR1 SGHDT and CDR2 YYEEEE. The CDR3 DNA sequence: TGTGCCAGCAGCTTGGTCGACAGGGCGGATTCACCCCTCCACTTT. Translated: CASSLVDRADSPLHF.

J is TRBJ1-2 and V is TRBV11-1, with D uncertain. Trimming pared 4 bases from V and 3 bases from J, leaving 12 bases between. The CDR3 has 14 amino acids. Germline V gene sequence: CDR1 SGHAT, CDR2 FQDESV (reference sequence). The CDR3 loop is CASSSLGIDYGYTF. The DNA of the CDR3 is TGTGCCAGCAGCTCCCTCGGGATCGACTATGGCTACACCTTC.